The rows below give T cell receptor beta chains drawn from one sample of a study of T cells in Graves' hyperthyroidism and ophthalmopathy. A single record per CDR3 protein comes from TCRdb applying MiXCR to the multiplex PCR reads. The data hold roughly 550,000 distinct CDR3 sequences, with roughly 15% observed a single time. Sequencing was carried out using blood. These receptors came from a woman aged 25-40 years with Graves' ophthalmopathy. The CDR3 runs from the conserved cysteine through the conserved F or W.

>TRBV20-1
CSAWGGTSDTQYF
>TRBV9
CASSVLDTYNYGYTF
>TRBV5-1
CASSLRTGVGKQYF
>TRBV6-2/TRBV6-3
CASSDRSGSGYEQYF
>TRBV28
CASSSTDIFYEQYF
>TRBV7-2
CASSFGGTYNEQFF
>TRBV5-5
CASSLATGKDGYTF
>TRBV19
CASSIWGNSNQPQHF
>TRBV5-8
CASSMDRGTSGGNTGELFF
>TRBV7-3
CASSGGQGLAGRDTQYF
>TRBV6-1
CASALEAGRQPQHF
>TRBV20-1
CSARADSASSSYEQYF
>TRBV19
CASSRSQKGNTEAFF
>TRBV5-1
CASSLRDREDTQYF
>TRBV20-1
CSAATSTSGGTYEQYF
>TRBV9
CASSAPTGTGTNEKLFF
>TRBV20-1
CSARASWGGRNGYNEQFF
>TRBV5-1
CATRGGSPTDTQYF
>TRBV20-1
CSAREGTSVQETQYF
>TRBV4-3
CASSQDAGVSYEQYF
>TRBV28
CASSSLDREGETQYF
>TRBV19
CASSAMGGRTDTQYF
>TRBV18
CASSPSGTGGATNEKLFF
>TRBV5-4
CASSIKDATDTQYF
>TRBV7-3
CASSLSLGSYNEQFF
>TRBV28
CASSLGGARGSPLHF
>TRBV20-1
CGGEGTESYEQYF
>TRBV19
CASNTQGTSLYGYTF
>TRBV19
CASSISYGELFF
>TRBV5-1
CASSLEDSGETQYF
>TRBV20-1
CSASKAGSTDTQYF
>TRBV19
CASSIGRGQETQYF
>TRBV7-8
CASSLALGGSPLYNEQFF
>TRBV6-2/TRBV6-3
CASSQWTSGSLFYNEQFF
>TRBV7-9
CVSSLSPDTQYF
>TRBV20-1
CSAYGTDTQYF
>TRBV27
CASRVQGEETQYF
>TRBV28
CASRRNLNTEAFF